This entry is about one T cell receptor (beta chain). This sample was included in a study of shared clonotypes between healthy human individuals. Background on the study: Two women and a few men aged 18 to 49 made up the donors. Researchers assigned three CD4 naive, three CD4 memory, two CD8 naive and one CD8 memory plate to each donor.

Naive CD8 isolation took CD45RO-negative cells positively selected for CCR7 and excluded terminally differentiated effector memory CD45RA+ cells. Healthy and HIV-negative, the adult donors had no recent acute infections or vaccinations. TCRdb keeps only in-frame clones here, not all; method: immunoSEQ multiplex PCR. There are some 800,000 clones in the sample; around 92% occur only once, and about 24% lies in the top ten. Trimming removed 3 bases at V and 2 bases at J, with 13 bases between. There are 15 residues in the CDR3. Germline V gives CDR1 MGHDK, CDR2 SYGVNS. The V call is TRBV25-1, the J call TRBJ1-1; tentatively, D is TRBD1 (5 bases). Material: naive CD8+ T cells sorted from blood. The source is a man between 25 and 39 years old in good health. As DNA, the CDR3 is TGTGCCAGCAGTGAGGGGTGGGACCCCAACACTGAAGCTTTCTTT. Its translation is CASSEGWDPNTEAFF. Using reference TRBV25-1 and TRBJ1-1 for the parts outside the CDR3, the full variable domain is EADIYQTPRYLVIGTGKKITLECSQTMGHDKMYWYQQDPGMELHLIHYSYGVNSTEKGDLSSESTVSRIRTEHFPLTLESARPSHTSQYLCASSEGWDPNTEAFFGQGTRLTVV.